One sample yielded the 8 T cell receptor beta chains listed below, sequenced in a study of control samples from healthy donors and cancer patients. TCRdb's copy holds only in-frame clones and misses some; the assay was immunoSEQ multiplex PCR. The sample has about 100,000 clones, more than 90% seen once; the top ten hold around 2.8%. Sequencing was performed on blood. These TCRs come from a human donor in good health. The donor label of this sample is uncertain.

This rearrangement joins TRBV3-1 (or the pseudogene TRBV3-2) to TRBJ1-1; 8 bases align to TRBD1. The germline gives CDR1 LGHDT, CDR2 YNNKEL (reference sequence). Unmatched junction bases numbered 2, after V lost 3 bases and J lost 8 bases. The CDR3 runs 12 residues. In nucleotides, the CDR3 is TGTGCCAGCAGCCAGCGGACAGGGGAAGCTTTCTTT. Its translation: CASSQRTGEAFF.

The V call is TRBV7-2, the J call TRBJ2-5; 8 bases agree with TRBD2. The CDR3 runs 15 residues. With V trimmed by 1 base and J by 4 bases, 5 bases remained unmatched. Germline CDR1 reads SGHTA; CDR2 reads FQGNSA. The chain's CDR3 is CASSLVAGRVETQYF. The DNA of the CDR3 is TGTGCCAGCAGCTTAGTGGCCGGGAGGGTAGAGACCCAGTACTTC.

The genes are TRBV6-1 and TRBJ2-7, with D unclear. CDR1 is MNHNS and CDR2 is SASEGT in the germline V gene. V shed 2 bases and J shed 5 bases, with 13 bases lying between them. CDR3 length: 14 residues. Here the CDR3 reads CASSESDFGHEQYF. Here the CDR3 DNA reads TGTGCCAGCAGTGAATCAGATTTTGGGCACGAGCAGTACTTC.

The chain joins TRBV5-1 to TRBJ1-4, with unresolved D. The germline CDR1 and CDR2 sequences are SGHRS and YFSETQ. The CDR3 sequence is 16 residues long. V shed 0 bases and J shed 0 bases, with 9 bases lying between them. The CDR3 nucleotides read TGCGCCAGCAGCTTGGCCTCACGCGCAACTAATGAAAAACTGTTTTTT. Amino acids: CASSLASRATNEKLFF.

J is TRBJ2-6 and V is TRBV7-3; D is unresolved. Trimming pared 4 bases from V and 0 bases from J, leaving 13 bases between. The CDR3 runs 17 residues. Germline CDR1 is SGHTA and CDR2 is FQGTGA. In DNA, the CDR3 is TGTGCCAGCAGCTCCCTTCCACTAAGCTCTGGGGCCAACGTCCTGACTTTC. Its translation: CASSSLPLSSGANVLTF.

V gene TRBV11-2 combines with J gene TRBJ2-5, with 7 bases fitting TRBD1. J was trimmed by 0 bases and V by 3 bases; bases with no gene match: 7. Germline V lookup: CDR1 SGHAT, CDR2 FQNNGV. The CDR3 has 16 amino acids. The DNA of the CDR3 is TGTGCCAGCAGCTTTAGGACAGGAAATTACCAAGAGACCCAGTACTTC. It yields the protein CASSFRTGNYQETQYF.

The chain couples TRBV7-8 to TRBJ2-1, with 9 bases aligning to TRBD1. V dropped 5 bases and J dropped 7; count of bases not matched to a gene: 9. Germline CDR1 reads SGHVS; CDR2 reads FQNEAQ. This CDR3 spans 15 amino acids. The CDR3: CASSPGQGKGNEQFF. CDR3 DNA: TGTGCCAGCAGCCCCGGACAGGGGAAGGGGAATGAGCAGTTCTTC.

The chain joins TRBV30 to TRBJ2-5; the D is unclear. The germline gives CDR1 GTSNPN, CDR2 SVGIG (reference sequence). V shed 0 bases and J shed 2 bases, with 13 bases lying between them. The CDR3 extends over 15 amino acids. The CDR3 is CAWSVRRSLQETQYF. CDR3 bases: TGTGCCTGGAGTGTTCGCAGGAGCCTACAAGAGACCCAGTACTTC.